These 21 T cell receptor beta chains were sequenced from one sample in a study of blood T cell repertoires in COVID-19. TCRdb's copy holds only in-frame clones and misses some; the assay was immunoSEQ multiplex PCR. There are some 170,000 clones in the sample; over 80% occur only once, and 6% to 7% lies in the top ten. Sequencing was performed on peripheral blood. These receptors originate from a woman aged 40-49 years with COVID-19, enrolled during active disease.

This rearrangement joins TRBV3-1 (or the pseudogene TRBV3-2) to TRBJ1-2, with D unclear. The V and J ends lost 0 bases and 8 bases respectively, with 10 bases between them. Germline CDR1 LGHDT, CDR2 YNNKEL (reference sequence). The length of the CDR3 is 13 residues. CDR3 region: CASSQDPSGGYTF. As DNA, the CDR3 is TGTGCCAGCAGCCAAGACCCGTCCGGGGGCTACACCTTC.

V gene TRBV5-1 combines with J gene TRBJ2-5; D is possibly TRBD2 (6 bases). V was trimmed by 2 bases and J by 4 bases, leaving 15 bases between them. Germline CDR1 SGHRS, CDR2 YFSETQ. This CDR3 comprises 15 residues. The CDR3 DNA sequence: TGCGCCAGCAGCTTAGGGCGGGGACCGGCAGAGACCCAGTACTTC. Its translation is CASSLGRGPAETQYF. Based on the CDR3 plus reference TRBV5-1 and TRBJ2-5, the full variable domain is KAGVTQTPRYLIKTRGQQVTLSCSPISGHRSVSWYQQTPGQGLQFLFEYFSETQRNKGNFPGRFSGRQFSNSRSEMNVSTLELGDSALYLCASSLGRGPAETQYFGPGTRLLVL.

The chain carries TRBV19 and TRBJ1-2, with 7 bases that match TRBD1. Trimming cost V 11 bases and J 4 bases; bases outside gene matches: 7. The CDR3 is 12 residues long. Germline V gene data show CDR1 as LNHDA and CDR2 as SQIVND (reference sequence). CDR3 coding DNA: TGTGCCTTGAGGAAGGGGGCCTATGGCTACACCTTC. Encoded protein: CALRKGAYGYTF.

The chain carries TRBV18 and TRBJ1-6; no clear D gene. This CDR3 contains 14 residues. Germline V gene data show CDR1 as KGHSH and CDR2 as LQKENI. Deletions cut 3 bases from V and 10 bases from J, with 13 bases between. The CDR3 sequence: CASSPARSGSPLHF. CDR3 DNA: TGTGCCAGCTCACCCGCCCGCTCGGGATCACCCCTCCACTTT.

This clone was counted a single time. The CDR3 reads CAIWAGGEQFF. The CDR3 region has the DNA TGTGCCATTTGGGCGGGTGGTGAGCAGTTCTTC. The rearrangement links TRBV19 to TRBJ2-1, with D perhaps TRBD2 (5 bases). Germline CDR1 reads LNHDA; CDR2 reads SQIVND (reference sequence). V shed 10 bases and J shed 9 bases, with 13 bases lying between them. CDR3 length equals 11 residues.

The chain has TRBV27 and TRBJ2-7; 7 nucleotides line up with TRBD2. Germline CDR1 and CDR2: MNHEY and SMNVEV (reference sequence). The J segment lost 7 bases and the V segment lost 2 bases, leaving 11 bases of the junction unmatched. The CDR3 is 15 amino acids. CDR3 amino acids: CASSLASGLLGEQYF. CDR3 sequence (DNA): TGTGCCAGCAGTTTAGCTAGCGGCCTACTTGGGGAGCAGTACTTC.

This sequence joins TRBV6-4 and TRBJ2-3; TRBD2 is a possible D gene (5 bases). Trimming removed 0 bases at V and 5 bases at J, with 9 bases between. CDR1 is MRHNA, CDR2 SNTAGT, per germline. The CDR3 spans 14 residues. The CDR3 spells CASSDSRAVDTQYF. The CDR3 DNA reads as TGTGCCAGCAGTGACTCGAGGGCCGTAGATACGCAGTATTTT.

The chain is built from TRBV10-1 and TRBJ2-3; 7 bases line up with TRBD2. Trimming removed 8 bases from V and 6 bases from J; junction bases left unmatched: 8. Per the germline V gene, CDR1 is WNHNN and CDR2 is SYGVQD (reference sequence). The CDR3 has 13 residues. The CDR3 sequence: CASGEAGTDTQYF. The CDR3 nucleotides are TGCGCCAGCGGGGAAGCGGGAACCGATACGCAGTATTTT.

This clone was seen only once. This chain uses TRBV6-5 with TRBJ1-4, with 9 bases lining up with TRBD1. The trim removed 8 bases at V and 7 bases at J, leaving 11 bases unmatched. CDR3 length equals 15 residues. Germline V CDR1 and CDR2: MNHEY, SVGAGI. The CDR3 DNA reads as TGTGCCAGCCACTCAAGCCACAGGGGGCCTGAAAAACTGTTTTTT. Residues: CASHSSHRGPEKLFF.

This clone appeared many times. CDR3: CASSLGDRGVHEQYF. CDR3 nucleotides: TGTGCCAGCAGTTTAGGGGACAGGGGAGTCCACGAGCAGTACTTC. This chain connects TRBV27 to TRBJ2-7; 10 bases match TRBD1. From germline, CDR1 is MNHEY and CDR2 SMNVEV (reference sequence). The CDR3 totals 15 residues. J lost 5 bases, V lost 2 bases, and 6 bases had no gene match.

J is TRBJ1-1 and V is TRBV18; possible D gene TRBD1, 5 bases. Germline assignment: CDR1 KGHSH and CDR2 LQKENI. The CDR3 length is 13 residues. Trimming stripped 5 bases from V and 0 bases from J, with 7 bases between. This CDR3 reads CASSAGVNTEAFF. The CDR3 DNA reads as TGTGCCAGCTCAGCGGGGGTGAACACTGAAGCTTTCTTT.

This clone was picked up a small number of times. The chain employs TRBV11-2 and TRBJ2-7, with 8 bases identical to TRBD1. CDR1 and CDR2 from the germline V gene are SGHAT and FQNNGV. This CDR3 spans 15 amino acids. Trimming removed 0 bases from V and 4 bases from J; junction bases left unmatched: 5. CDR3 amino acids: CASSLETGVGYEQYF. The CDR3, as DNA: TGTGCCAGCAGCTTAGAGACAGGGGTAGGGTACGAGCAGTACTTC.

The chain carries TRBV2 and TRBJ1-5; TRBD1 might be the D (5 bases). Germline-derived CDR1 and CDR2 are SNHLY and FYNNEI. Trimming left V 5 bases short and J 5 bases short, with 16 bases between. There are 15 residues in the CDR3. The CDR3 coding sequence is TGTGCCAGCAGTCCCGGGGGGAGGGGCGATCAGCCCCAGCATTTT. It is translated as CASSPGGRGDQPQHF.

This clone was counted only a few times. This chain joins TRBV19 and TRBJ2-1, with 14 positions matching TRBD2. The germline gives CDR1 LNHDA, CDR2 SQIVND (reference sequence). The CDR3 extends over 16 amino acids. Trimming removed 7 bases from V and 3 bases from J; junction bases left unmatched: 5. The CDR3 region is CASKGLAGADYNEQFF. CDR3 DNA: TGTGCCAGTAAGGGACTAGCGGGGGCCGACTACAATGAGCAGTTCTTC.

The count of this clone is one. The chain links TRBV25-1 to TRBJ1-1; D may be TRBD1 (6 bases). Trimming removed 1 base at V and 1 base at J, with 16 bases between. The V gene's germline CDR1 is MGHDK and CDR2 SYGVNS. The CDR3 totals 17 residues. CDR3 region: CASSESRDIYRNTEAFF. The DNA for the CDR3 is TGTGCCAGCAGTGAATCTCGGGACATTTACCGGAACACTGAAGCTTTCTTT.

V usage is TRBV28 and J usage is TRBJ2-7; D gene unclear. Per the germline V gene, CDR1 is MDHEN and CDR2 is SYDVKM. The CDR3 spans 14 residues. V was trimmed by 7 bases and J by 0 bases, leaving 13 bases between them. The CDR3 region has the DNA TGTGCCAGCATGAGGTATACAAGCTCCTACGAGCAGTACTTC. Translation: CASMRYTSSYEQYF.

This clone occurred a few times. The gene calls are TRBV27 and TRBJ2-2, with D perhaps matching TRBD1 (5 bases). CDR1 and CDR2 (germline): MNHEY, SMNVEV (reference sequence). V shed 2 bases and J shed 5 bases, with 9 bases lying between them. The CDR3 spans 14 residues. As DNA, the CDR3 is TGTGCCAGCAGTTTAGCACAGGCAACCGGGGAGCTGTTTTTT. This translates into CASSLAQATGELFF.

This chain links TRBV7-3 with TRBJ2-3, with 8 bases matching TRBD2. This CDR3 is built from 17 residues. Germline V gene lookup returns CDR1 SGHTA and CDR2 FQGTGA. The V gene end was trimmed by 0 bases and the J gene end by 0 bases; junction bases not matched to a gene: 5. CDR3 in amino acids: CASSLTVSSGSTDTQYF. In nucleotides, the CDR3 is TGTGCCAGCAGCTTAACTGTCTCTAGCGGGAGCACAGATACGCAGTATTTT.

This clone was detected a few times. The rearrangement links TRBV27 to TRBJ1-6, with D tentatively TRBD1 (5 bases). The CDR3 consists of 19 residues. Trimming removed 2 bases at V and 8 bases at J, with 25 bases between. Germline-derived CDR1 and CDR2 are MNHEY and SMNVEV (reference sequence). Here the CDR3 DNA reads TGTGCCAGCAGTTTAGTCAGCCAACCCAGGCAGGGATTAGATTCACCCCTCCACTTT. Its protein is CASSLVSQPRQGLDSPLHF.

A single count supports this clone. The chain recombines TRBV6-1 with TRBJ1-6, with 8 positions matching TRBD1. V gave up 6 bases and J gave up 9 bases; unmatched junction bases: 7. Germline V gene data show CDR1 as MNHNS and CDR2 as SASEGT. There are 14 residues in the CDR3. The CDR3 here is CASRSQGVISPLHF. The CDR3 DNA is TGTGCCAGCAGATCACAGGGGGTTATTTCACCCCTCCACTTT.

The CDR3 nucleotides read TGCGCCAGCAGTGAGTCTCTTTGGCGGCAGCCCCAGCATTTT. It codes for CASSESLWRQPQHF. This sequence joins TRBV10-2 and TRBJ1-5, with D unresolved. Trimming pared 0 bases from V and 7 bases from J, leaving 10 bases between. This CDR3 has 14 residues. The germline V gene has CDR1 WSHSY and CDR2 SAAADI.